This T cell receptor beta chain derives from a study of blood T cell repertoires in COVID-19 (TCRdb year 2020). Broadly, across the study: The collaborator samples originated in the United States, Italy and Spain and spanned the acute and convalescent phases of COVID-19. The material from the prospective study consisted of cDNA or gDNA derived from T cells, B-cell-depleted T cells, or PBMCs. Subjects who had been exposed to COVID-19, were actively infected with it, or had recovered from it provided the deeply sampled blood TCRbeta repertoires that made up the dataset. The repertoires were made available in a free public database intended to serve as a resource for research on the immune response to SARS-CoV-2. Samples were obtained from the ongoing ImmuneRACE study (first 160 participants) and from about 1,300 subjects provided by 6 global collaborators. The sample metadata nearly always contained a de-identified subject ID, COVID-19 status, age in years and sex. Where available, HLA class I and class II types were obtained from metadata supplied by the sample provider rather than from assay-based typing. Results the study describes overall, beyond this receptor: The amount of clinical and demographic metadata varied by source and participant and was provided uncurated.

CDR1 and CDR2 (SQVTM, ANQGSEA) derive from the germline V gene. The CDR3 sequence holds 13 residues, the cysteine and phenylalanine included. The only DNA kept is the CDR3, 39 bases in frame from the first base. V and J are truncated by 5 bases and 0 bases respectively, leaving an intervening sequence of 9 bases. The immunoSEQ Assay, a bias-controlled multiplex PCR, was used to amplify TCRbeta CDR3 regions from genomic DNA. The authors' analysis ran thus. Nucleated cell counts per sample were estimated from amplification of reference gene primers within the assay. Sequence reads were collapsed and filtered to measure the absolute abundance of every unique TCRbeta CDR3 rearrangement. For each sample, productive Simpson clonality was calculated as the square root of Simpson's diversity index over productive rearrangements. TCRdb took this table from immuneACCESS and kept in-frame rearrangements with V and J called. Such tables lack part of the clones; where checked against another copy, unresolved V genes explain under half of the gap, and the rest is unexplained. From that table come the V and J calls and clone size; the DNA was used to work out D and trimming. For this sample the table gives about 310,000 clones, of which roughly 86% were detected only once. Approximately 8% of the sample rests with the top ten.

To note about this clone: The clone's antigen remains unknown. No much larger clonotype is one base removed from it; base qualities were not supplied.

A second Seattle source provided samples from volunteer blood donors who had recovered from COVID-19. The collaborating institutions used their own protocols to collect whole blood in K2EDTA tubes. Collaborator samples were shipped for TCRbeta analysis as frozen whole blood, isolated PBMCs, or DNA extracted from either sample type. The material sequenced was peripheral blood. The sequence was obtained from a woman aged 45-59 years who had recovered from COVID-19. Recombination connected TRBV29-1 to TRBJ2-3; TRBD2 is a weak D gene call, 6 bases matching. The bases read TGCAGCGTTAGCGGGCTCAGCACAGATACGCAGTATTTT. The translation is CSVSGLSTDTQYF.